This TCR beta chain was sequenced in a study of long-term antiretroviral therapy in people with HIV. About the research overall: The oldest samples precede the 2015 immediate-ART recommendation by about a decade.

This clone was observed a few times. Without exception, participants with HIV were treated in the United States. With survey level as its setting, the immunoSEQ assay was v3.0. Some clones are missing from TCRdb's copy, which holds only in-frame ones; the method was immunoSEQ multiplex PCR. The table includes more than 20,000 clones, approximately 86% detected once. Germline V gene data show CDR1 as MGHRA and CDR2 as YSYEKL. The CDR3 is 17 residues long. Trimming shortened V by 1 base and J by 0 bases, and 13 bases separated the two germline ends. The sequenced sample was unsorted PBMCs, obtained 2.7 years after starting antiretroviral therapy. The receptor was isolated from a man aged 35 to 55 with HIV. The rearrangement joins TRBV4-1 to TRBJ2-1; D may be TRBD2 (5 bases). DNA of the CDR3: TGCGCCAGCAGCCAAGGGGTACCGGGGAACTCCTACAATGAGCAGTTCTTC. Residues: CASSQGVPGNSYNEQFF.